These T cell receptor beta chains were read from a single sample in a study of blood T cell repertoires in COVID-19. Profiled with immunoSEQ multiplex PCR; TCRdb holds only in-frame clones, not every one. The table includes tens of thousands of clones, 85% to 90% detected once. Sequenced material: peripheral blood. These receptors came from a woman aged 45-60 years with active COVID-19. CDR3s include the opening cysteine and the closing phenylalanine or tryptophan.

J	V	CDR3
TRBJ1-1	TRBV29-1	CSAGQGNTEAFF
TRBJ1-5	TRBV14	CASSQPGTPHNQPQHF
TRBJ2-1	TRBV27	CASSFGTSGTKAHNEQFF
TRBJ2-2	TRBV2	CASSEVPGGAGELFF
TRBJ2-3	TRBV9	CASSVGVVGLAGTDTQYF
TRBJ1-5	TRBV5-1	CASSLAVNQPQHF
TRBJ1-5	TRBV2	CASSEGGGNQPQHF
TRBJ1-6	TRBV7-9	CASSLDNSPLHF
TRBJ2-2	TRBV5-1	CASSLQERGLTGELFF
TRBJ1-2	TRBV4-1	CASSQDVAIIYGYTF
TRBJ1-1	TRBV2	CASSVGTLNTEAFF
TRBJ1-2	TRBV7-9	CASSLSGGFFGYTF
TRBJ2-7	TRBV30	CAWSPRRANSYEQYF
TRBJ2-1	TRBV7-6	CASSQSWSSYNEQFF
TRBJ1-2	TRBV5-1	CASSLDMFGYTF
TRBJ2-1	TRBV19	CASSTGGQVNEQFF
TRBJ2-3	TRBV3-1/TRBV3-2	CASSQGTSNGYTQYF
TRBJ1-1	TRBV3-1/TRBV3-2	CASSHGGGNEAFF
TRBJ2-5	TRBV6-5	CASSLQGAIQETQYF
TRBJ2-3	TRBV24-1	CATRRDRTDTQYF
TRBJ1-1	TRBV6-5	CASSYSSRGNTEAFF
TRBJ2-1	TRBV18	CASSPEDEHLYREQFF
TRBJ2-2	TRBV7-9	CASSNGGGEELFF
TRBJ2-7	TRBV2	CASDREGEQYF
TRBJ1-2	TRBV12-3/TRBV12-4	CASSSKRNYGYTF
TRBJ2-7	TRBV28	CASRNDRGVGQYF
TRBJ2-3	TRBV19	CASSSGRATDTQYF
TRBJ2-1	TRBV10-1	CASSERIAGYNEQFF
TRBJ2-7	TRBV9	CASSDRQGREQYF
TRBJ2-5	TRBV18	CASSRGRGTQETQYF
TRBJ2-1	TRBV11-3	CASSLDHSGSRRNEQFF
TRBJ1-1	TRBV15	CATSRDLNRFTGTEAFF
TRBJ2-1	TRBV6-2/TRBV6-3	CASSRQGGLNEQFF
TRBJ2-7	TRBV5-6	CASSPGTGGSYEQYF
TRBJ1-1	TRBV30	CAWRNRGSNTEAFF
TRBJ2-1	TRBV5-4	CASSILGLAQFF
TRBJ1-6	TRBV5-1	CASSLEASNSPLHF
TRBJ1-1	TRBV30	CAWSRTGGTEAFF
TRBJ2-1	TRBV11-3	CASSLAPSGTYNEQFF
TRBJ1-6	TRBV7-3	CASSLLQGRSPLHF
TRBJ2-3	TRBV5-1	CASSSGLAGSTDTQYF
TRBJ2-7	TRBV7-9	CASSPQGAGYEQYF
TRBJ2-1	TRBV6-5	CASSYSRLLYNEQFF
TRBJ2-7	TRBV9	CASSVAQGYEQYF